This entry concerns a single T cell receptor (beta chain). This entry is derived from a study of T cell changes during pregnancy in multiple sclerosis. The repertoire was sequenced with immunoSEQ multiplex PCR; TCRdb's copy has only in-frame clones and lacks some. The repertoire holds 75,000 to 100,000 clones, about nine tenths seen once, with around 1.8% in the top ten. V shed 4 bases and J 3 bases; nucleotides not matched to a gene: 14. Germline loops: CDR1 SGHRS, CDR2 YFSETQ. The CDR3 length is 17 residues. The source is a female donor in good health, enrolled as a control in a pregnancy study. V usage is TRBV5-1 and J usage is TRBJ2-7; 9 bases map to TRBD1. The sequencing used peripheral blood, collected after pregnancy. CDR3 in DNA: TGCGCCAGCAGCCCCCGGGGGACAGGGATGGGGATCTACGAGCAGTACTTC. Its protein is CASSPRGTGMGIYEQYF.